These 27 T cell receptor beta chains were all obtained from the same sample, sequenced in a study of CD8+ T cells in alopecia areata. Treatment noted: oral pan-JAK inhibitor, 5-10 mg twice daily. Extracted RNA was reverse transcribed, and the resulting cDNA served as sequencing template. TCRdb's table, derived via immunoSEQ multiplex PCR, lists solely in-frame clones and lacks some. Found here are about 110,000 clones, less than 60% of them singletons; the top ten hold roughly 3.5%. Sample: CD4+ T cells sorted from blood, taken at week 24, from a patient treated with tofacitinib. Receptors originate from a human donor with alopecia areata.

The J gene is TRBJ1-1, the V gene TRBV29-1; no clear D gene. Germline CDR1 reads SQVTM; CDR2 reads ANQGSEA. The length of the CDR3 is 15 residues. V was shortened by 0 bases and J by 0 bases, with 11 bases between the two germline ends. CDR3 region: CSVEDRNILNTEAFF. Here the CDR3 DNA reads TGCAGCGTTGAAGATAGGAACATCCTGAACACTGAAGCTTTCTTT.

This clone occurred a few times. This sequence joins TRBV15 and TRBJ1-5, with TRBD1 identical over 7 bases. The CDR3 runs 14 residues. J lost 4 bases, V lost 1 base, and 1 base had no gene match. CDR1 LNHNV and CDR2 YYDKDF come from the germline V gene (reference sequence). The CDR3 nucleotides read TGTGCCACCAGCAGAGGGACAGGAAATCAGCCCCAGCATTTT. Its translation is CATSRGTGNQPQHF.

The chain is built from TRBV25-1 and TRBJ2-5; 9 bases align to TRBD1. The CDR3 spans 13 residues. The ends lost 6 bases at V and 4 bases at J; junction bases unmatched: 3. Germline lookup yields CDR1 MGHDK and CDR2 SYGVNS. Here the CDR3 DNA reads TGTGCCAGCAGGAGGACAGGGGCAGAGACCCAGTACTTC. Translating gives CASRRTGAETQYF. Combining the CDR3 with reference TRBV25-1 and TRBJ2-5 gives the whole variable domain EADIYQTPRYLVIGTGKKITLECSQTMGHDKMYWYQQDPGMELHLIHYSYGVNSTEKGDLSSESTVSRIRTEHFPLTLESARPSHTSQYLCASRRTGAETQYFGPGTRLLVL.

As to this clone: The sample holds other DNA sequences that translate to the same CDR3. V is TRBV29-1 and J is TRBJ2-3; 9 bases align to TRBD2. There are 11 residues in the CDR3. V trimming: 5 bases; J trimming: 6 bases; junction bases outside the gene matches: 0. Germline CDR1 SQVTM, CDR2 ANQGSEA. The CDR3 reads CSVLAGDTQYF. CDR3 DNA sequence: TGCAGCGTTCTAGCGGGGGATACGCAGTATTTT.

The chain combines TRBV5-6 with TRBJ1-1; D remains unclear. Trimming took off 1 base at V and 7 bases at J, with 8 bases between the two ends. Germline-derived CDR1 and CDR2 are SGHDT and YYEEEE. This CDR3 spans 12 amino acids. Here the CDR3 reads CASSLMEIEAFF. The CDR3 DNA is TGTGCCAGCAGCTTGATGGAAATTGAAGCTTTCTTT.

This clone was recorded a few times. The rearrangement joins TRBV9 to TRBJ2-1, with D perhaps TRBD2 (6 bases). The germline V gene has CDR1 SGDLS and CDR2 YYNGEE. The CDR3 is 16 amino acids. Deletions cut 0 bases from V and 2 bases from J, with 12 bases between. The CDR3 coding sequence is TGTGCCAGCAGCGTAGAGATAGCGGTCCCCTACAATGAGCAGTTCTTC. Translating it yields CASSVEIAVPYNEQFF.

As DNA, the CDR3 is TGCGCCAGCAGCCGGGACAGGAGAATAGAAAAACTGTTTTTT. Its translation: CASSRDRRIEKLFF. The chain couples TRBV4-3 to TRBJ1-4; 8 bases fit TRBD1. Trimming removed 4 bases from V and 8 bases from J; junction bases left unmatched: 6. CDR1 and CDR2 (germline): LGHNA, YSLEER. CDR3 length equals 14 residues.

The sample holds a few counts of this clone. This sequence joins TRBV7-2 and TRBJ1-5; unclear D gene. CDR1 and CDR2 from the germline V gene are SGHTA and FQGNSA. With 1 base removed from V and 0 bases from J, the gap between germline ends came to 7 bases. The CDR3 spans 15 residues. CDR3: CASSLGGNSNQPQHF. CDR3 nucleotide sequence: TGTGCCAGCAGCTTAGGGGGTAATAGCAATCAGCCCCAGCATTTT.

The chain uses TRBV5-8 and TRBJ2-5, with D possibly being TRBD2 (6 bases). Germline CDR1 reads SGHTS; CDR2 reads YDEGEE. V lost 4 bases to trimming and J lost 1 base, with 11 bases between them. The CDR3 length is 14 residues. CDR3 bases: TGTGCCAGCAGCCGGGGGTGGCCCCAAGAGACCCAGTACTTC. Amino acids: CASSRGWPQETQYF.

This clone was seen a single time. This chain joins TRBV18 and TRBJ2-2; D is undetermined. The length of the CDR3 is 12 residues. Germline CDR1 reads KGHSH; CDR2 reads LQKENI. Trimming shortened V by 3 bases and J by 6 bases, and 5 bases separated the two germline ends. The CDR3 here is CASSPDPGELFF. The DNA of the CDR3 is TGTGCCAGCTCACCTGACCCCGGGGAGCTGTTTTTT.

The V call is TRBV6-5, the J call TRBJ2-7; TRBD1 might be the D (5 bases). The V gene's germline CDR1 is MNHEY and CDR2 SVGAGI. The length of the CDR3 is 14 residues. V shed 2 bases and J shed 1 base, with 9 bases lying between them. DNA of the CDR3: TGTGCCAGCAGTTACGGCCAGGGTTCCTACGAGCAGTACTTC. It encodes CASSYGQGSYEQYF.

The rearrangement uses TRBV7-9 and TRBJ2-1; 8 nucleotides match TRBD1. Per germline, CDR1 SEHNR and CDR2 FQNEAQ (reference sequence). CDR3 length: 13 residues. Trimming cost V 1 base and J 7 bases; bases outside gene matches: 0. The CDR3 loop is CASSLGTGNEQFF. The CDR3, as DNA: TGTGCCAGCAGCTTAGGGACAGGGAATGAGCAGTTCTTC.

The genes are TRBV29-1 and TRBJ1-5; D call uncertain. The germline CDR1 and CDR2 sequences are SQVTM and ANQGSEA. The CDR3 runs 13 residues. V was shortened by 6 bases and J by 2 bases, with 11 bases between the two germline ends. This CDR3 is CSVRTSGNQPQHF. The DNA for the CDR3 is TGCAGCGTCCGAACGTCTGGCAATCAGCCCCAGCATTTT.

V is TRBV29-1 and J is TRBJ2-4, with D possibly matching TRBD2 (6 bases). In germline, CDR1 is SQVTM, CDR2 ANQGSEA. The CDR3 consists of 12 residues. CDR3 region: CNSWGGVNIQYF. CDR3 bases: TGCAACTCCTGGGGCGGGGTAAACATTCAGTACTTC.

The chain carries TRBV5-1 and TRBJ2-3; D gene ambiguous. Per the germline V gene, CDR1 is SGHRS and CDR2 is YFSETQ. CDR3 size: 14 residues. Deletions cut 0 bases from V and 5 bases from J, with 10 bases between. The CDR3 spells CASSLGRIRDTQYF. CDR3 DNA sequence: TGCGCCAGCAGCTTGGGACGCATCAGAGATACGCAGTATTTT.

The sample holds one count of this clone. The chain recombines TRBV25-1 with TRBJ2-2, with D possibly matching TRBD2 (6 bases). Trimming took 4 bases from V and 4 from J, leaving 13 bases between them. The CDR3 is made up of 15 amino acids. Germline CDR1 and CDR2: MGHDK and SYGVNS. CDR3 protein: CASSVAGSGTGELFF. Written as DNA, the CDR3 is TGTGCCAGCAGTGTGGCGGGGTCTGGCACCGGGGAGCTGTTTTTT. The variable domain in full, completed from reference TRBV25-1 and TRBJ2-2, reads EADIYQTPRYLVIGTGKKITLECSQTMGHDKMYWYQQDPGMELHLIHYSYGVNSTEKGDLSSESTVSRIRTEHFPLTLESARPSHTSQYLCASSVAGSGTGELFFGEGSRLTVL.

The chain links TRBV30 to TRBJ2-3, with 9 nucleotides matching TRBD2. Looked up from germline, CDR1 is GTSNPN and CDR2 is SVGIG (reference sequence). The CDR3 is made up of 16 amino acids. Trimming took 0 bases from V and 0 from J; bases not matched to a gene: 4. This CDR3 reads CAWSVRLAGSTDTQYF. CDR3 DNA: TGTGCCTGGAGTGTACGCCTAGCGGGGAGCACAGATACGCAGTATTTT.

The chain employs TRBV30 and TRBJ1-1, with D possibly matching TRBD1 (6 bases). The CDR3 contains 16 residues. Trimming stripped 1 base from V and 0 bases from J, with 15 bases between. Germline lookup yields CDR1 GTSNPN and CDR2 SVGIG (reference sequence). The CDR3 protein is CAWSGPGAAMNTEAFF. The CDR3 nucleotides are TGTGCCTGGAGTGGGCCGGGGGCAGCAATGAACACTGAAGCTTTCTTT.

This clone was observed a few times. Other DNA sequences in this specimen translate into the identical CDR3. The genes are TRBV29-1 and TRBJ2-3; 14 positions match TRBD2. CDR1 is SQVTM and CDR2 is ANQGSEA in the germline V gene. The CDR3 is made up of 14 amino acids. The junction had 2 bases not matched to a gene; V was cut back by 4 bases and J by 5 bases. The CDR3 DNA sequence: TGCAGCGTTGCTGGGACTAGCGGGGGAGATACGCAGTATTTT. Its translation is CSVAGTSGGDTQYF.

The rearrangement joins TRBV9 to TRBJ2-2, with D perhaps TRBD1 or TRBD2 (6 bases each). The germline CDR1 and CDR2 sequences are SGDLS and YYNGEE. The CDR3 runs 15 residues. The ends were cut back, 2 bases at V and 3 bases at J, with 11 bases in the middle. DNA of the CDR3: TGTGCCAGCAGCGTGATGGGGGGCGACACCGGGGAGCTGTTTTTT. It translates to CASSVMGGDTGELFF.

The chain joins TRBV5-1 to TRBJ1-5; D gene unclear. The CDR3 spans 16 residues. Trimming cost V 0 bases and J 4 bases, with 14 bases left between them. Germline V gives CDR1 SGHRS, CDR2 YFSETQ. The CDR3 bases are TGCGCCAGCAGCTTGGGGGCGGACGTCGGGAATCAGCCCCAGCATTTT. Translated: CASSLGADVGNQPQHF.

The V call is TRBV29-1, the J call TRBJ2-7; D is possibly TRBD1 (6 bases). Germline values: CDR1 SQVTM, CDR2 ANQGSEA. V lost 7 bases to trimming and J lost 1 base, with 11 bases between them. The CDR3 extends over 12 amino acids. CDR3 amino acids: CSGRTGSYEQYF. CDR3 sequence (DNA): TGCAGCGGAAGAACAGGGTCCTACGAGCAGTACTTC.

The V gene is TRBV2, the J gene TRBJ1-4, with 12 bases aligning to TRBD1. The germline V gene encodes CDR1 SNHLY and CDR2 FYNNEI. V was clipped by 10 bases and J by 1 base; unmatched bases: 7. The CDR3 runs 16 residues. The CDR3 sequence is CATSGTGGRTNEKLFF. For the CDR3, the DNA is TGTGCCACCTCCGGGACAGGGGGCAGAACTAATGAAAAACTGTTTTTT.

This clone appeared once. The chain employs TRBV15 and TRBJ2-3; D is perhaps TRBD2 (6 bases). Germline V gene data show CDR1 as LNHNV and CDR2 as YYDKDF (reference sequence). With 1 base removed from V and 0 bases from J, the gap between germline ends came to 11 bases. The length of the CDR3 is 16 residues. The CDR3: CATSRGGGLSTDTQYF. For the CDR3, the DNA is TGTGCCACCAGCAGAGGAGGAGGGTTGAGCACAGATACGCAGTATTTT.

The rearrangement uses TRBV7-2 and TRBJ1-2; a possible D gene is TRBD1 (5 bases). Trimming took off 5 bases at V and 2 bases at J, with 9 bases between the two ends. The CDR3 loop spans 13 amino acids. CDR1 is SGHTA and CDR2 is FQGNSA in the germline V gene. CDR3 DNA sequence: TGTGCCAGCAGCCGCCGACAGAACTATGGCTACACCTTC. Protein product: CASSRRQNYGYTF.

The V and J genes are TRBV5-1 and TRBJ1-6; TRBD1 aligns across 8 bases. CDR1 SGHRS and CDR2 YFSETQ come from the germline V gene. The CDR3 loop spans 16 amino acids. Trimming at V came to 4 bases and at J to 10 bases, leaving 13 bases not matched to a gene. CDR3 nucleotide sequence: TGCGCCAGCAGCCCGCACCTCGGACAGGGCTCGTCACCCCTCCACTTT. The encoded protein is CASSPHLGQGSSPLHF.

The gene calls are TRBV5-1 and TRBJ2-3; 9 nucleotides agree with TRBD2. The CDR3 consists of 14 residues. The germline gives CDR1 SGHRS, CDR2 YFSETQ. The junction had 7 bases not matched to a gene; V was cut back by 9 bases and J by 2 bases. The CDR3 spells CANSAGGSTDTQYF. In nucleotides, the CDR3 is TGCGCCAACTCAGCGGGGGGTTCCACAGATACGCAGTATTTT.